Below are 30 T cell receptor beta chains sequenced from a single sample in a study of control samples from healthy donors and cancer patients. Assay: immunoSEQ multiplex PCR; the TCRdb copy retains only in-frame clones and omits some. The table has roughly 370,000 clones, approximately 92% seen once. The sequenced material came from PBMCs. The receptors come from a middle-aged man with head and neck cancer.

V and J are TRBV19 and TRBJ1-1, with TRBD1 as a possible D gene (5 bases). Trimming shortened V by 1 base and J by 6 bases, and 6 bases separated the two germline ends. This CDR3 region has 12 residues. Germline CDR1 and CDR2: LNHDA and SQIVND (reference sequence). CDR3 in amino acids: CASSIARAEAFF. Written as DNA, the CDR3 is TGTGCCAGTAGTATAGCCAGGGCTGAAGCTTTCTTT. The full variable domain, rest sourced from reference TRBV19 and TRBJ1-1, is DGGITQSPKYLFRKEGQNVTLSCEQNLNHDAMYWYRQDPGQGLRLIYYSQIVNDFQKGDIAEGYSVSREKKESFPLTVTSAQKNPTAFYLCASSIARAEAFFGQGTRLTVV.

The CDR3 sequence is CASSLVSSTAYEQYF. The CDR3 region has the DNA TGTGCCAGCAGCTTGGTGTCGTCTACGGCCTACGAGCAGTACTTC. The rearrangement joins TRBV5-4 to TRBJ2-7, with D unresolved. The CDR3 runs to 15 residues. Deletions cut 0 bases from V and 2 bases from J, with 12 bases between. The germline V gene encodes CDR1 SGHNT and CDR2 YYREEE (reference sequence).

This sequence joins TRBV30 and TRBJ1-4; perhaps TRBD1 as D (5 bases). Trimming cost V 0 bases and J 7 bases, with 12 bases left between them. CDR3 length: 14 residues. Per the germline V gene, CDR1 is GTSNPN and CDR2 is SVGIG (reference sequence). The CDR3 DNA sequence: TGTGCCTGGAGTGTAGGGGTAGTAGGTGAAAAACTGTTTTTT. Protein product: CAWSVGVVGEKLFF.

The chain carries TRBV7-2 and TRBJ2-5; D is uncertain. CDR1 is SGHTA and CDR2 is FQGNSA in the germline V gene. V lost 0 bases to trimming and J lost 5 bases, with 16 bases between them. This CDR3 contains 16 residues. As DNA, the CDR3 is TGTGCCAGCAGCTTAGCGCGGTTTGGAGTCGGGGAGACCCAGTACTTC. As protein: CASSLARFGVGETQYF.

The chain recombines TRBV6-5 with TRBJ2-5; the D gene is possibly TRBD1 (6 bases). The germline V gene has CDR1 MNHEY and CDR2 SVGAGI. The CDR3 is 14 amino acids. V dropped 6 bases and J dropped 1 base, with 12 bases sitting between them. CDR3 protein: CASSRTETQETQYF. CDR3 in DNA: TGTGCCAGCAGCAGGACAGAGACCCAAGAGACCCAGTACTTC.

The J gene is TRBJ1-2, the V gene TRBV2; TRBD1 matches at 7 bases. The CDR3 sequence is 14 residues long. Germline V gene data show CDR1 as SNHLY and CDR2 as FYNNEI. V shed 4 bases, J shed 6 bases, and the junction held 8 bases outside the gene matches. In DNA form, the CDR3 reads TGTGCCAGCAGTGTAGAAAGGGGGCTTGATGGCTACACCTTC. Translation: CASSVERGLDGYTF.

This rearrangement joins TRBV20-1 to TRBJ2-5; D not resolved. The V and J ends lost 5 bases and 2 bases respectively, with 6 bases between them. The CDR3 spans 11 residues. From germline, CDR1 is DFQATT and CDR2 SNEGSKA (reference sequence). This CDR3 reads CSAVKQETQYF. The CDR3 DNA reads TGCAGTGCTGTGAAACAAGAGACCCAGTACTTC.

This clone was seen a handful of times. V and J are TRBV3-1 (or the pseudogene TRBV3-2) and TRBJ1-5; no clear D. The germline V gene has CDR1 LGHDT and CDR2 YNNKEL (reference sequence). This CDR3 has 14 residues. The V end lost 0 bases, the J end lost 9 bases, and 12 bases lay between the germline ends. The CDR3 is CASSQDIAAGPQHF. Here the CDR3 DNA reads TGTGCCAGCAGCCAAGATATCGCAGCGGGGCCCCAGCATTTT.

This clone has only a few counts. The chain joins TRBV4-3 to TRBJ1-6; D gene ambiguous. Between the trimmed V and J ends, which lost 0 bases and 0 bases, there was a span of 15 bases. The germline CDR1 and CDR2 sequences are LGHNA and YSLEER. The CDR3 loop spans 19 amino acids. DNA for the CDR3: TGCGCCAGCAGCCAAGAGGGCCAGCCTTCGAGCTCCTATAATTCACCCCTCCACTTT. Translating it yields CASSQEGQPSSSYNSPLHF.

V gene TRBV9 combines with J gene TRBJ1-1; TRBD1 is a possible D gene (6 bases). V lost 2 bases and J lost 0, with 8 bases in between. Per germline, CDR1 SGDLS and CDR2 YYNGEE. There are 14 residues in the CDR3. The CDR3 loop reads CASSVNRVNTEAFF. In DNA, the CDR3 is TGTGCCAGCAGCGTCAACAGGGTGAACACTGAAGCTTTCTTT.

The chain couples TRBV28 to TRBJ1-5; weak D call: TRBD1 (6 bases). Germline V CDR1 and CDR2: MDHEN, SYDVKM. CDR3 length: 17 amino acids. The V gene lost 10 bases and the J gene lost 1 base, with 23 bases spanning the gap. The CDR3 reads CATFPSLRGLSNQPQHF. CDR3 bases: TGTGCCACCTTCCCATCTCTTCGGGGGCTGAGCAATCAGCCCCAGCATTTT.

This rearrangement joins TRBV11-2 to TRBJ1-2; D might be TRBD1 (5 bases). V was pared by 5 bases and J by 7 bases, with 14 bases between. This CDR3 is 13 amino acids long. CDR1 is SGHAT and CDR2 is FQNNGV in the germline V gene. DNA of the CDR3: TGTGCCAGCAGCCAATGGGACGGTGGTGGCTACACCTTC. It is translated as CASSQWDGGGYTF. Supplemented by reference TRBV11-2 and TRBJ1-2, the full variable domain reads EAGVAQSPRYKIIEKRQSVAFWCNPISGHATLYWYQQILGQGPKLLIQFQNNGVVDDSQLPKDRFSAERLKGVDSTLKIQPAKLEDSAVYLCASSQWDGGGYTFGSGTRLTVV.

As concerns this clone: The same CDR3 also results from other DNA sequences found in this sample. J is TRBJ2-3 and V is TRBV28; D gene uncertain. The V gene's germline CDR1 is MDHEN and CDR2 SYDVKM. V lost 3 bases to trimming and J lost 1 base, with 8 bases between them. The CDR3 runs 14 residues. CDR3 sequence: CASSFPSGTDTQYF. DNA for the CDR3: TGTGCCAGCAGTTTCCCCAGCGGCACAGATACGCAGTATTTT.

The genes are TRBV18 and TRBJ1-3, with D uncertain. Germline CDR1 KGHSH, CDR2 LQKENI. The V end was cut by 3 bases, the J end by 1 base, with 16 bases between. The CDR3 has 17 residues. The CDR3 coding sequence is TGTGCCAGCTCACCCGCTGGACGGGTGGAATCTGGAAACACCATATATTTT. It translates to CASSPAGRVESGNTIYF.

Here the CDR3 DNA reads TGTGCCAGCAGCCAAGAATGGCAGAGCACAGATACGCAGTATTTT. Amino acids: CASSQEWQSTDTQYF. The gene calls are TRBV3-1 (or the pseudogene TRBV3-2) and TRBJ2-3, with unresolved D. The V and J ends lost 0 bases and 0 bases respectively, with 7 bases between them. Per the germline V gene, CDR1 is LGHDT and CDR2 is YNNKEL (reference sequence). This CDR3 contains 15 residues.

The CDR3 DNA follows: TGCGCCAGCAGCTTGGATCCCGGGGGAGGCACAGATACGCAGTATTTT. Encoded protein: CASSLDPGGGTDTQYF. The chain links TRBV5-1 to TRBJ2-3; a possible D gene is TRBD2 (6 bases). V lost 0 bases and J lost 1, with 12 bases in between. The V gene's germline CDR1 is SGHRS and CDR2 YFSETQ. This CDR3 is 16 amino acids long.

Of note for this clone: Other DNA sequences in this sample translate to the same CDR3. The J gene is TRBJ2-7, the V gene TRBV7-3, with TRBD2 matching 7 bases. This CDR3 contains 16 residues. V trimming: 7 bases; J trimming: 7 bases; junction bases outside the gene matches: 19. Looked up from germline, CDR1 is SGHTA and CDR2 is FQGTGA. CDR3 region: CASTTDWGGGLREQYF. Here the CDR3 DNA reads TGTGCCAGCACGACAGATTGGGGCGGGGGTCTAAGGGAGCAGTACTTC.

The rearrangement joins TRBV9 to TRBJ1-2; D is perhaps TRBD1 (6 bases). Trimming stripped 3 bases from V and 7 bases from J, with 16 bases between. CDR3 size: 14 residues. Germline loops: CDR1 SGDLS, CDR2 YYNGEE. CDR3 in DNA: TGTGCCAGCAGCGCATGGGGGGCAGCCTTTGGCTACACCTTC. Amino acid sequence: CASSAWGAAFGYTF.

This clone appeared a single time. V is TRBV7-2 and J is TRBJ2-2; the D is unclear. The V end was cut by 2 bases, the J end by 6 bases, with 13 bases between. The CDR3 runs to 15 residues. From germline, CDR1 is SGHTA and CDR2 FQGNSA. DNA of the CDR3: TGTGCCAGCAGCTTATCCACCGCCGTCCCCGGGGAGCTGTTTTTT. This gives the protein CASSLSTAVPGELFF.

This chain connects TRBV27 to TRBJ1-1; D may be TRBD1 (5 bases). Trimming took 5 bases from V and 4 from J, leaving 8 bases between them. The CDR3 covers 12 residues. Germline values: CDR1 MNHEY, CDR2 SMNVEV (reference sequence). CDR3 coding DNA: TGTGCCAGCAGTCGGCAGGGCACTGAAGCTTTCTTT. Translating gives CASSRQGTEAFF.

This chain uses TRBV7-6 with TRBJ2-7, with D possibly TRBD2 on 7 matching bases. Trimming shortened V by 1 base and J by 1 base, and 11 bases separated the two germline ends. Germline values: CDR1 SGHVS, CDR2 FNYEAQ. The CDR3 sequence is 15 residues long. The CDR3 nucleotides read TGTGCCAGCAGCTTAGAGAGGGGGGGATCCTACGAGCAGTACTTC. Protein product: CASSLERGGSYEQYF.

The DNA of the CDR3 is TGCGCCAGCAGCTTGGCAGGGGCCCGTTTACTAGCGGGAGAGGTTGCCGAGCAGTACTTC. Protein sequence: CASSLAGARLLAGEVAEQYF. This chain links TRBV5-1 with TRBJ2-7; the match to TRBD2 covers 11 bases. The CDR3 has 20 residues. Germline CDR1 is SGHRS and CDR2 is YFSETQ. V was pared by 0 bases and J by 6 bases, with 20 bases of the junction left unmatched.

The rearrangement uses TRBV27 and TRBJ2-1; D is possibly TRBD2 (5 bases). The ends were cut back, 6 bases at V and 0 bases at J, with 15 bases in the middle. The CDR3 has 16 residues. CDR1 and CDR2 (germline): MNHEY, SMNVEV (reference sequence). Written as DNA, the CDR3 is TGTGCCAGCAGGGTTGAGGATGGGAGCTCCTACAATGAGCAGTTCTTC. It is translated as CASRVEDGSSYNEQFF.

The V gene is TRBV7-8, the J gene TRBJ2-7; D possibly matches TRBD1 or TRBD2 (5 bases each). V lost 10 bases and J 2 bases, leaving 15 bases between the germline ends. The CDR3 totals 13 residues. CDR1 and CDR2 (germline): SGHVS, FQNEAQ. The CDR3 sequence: CATQGPGAYEQYF. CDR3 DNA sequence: TGTGCCACCCAGGGACCCGGAGCCTACGAGCAGTACTTC.

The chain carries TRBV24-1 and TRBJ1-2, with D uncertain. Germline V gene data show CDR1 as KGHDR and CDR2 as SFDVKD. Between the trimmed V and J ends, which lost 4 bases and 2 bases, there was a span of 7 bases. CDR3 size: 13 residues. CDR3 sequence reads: CATSEYLNYGYTF. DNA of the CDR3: TGTGCCACCAGTGAGTACCTAAACTATGGCTACACCTTC.

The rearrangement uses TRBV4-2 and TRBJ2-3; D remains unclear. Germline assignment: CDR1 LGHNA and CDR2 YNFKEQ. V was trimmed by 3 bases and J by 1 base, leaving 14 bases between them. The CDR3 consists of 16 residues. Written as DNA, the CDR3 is TGTGCCAGCAGCCAGTTAATAAAAGGGCGCACAGATACGCAGTATTTT. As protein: CASSQLIKGRTDTQYF.

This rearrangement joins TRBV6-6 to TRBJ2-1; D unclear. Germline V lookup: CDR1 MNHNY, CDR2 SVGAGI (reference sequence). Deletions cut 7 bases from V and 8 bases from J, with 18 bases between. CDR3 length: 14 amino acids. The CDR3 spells CASTMGRALDEQFF. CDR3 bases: TGTGCCAGCACCATGGGCCGCGCGCTGGATGAGCAGTTCTTC.

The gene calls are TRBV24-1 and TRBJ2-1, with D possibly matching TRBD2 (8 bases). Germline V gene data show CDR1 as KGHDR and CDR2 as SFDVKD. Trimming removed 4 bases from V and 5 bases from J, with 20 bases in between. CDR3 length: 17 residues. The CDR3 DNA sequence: TGTGCCACCAGTGACAGGGGGGCGGGAGGCCAAGACAATGAGCAGTTCTTC. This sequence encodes CATSDRGAGGQDNEQFF.

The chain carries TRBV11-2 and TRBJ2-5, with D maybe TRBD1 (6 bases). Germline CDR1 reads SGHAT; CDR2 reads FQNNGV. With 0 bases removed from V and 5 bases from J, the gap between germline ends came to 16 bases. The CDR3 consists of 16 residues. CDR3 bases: TGTGCCAGCAGCTTAGATCTAGTGGGGGCGAGGGAGACCCAGTACTTC. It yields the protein CASSLDLVGARETQYF.

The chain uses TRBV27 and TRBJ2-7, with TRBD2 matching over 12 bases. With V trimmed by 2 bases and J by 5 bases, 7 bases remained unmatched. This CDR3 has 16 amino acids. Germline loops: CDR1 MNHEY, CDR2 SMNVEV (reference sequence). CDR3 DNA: TGTGCCAGCAGTTTAGGCCTAGCGGGAGGGCCCGACGAGCAGTACTTC. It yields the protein CASSLGLAGGPDEQYF.